The sequence of this TCR beta chain was determined in a study of T cells in Graves' hyperthyroidism and ophthalmopathy. About the research overall: Specimen type is peripheral blood, collected at initial diagnosis prior to any treatment.

The study's findings and limits: Blood shared most expanded thyroid clonotypes above 0.001.

As for this clonotype: Its antigen is as yet unknown.

The V gene's germline CDR1 is DFQATT and CDR2 SNEGSKA (reference sequence). V was clipped by 0 bases and J by 1 base, with 8 bases between them. CDR3 length: 14 residues. From RNA transcripts, TCR beta CDR3 regions were amplified. The study used the HTBI primer set for a first-round RT-PCR of the TCR CDR3. From the multiplex PCR reads, TCRdb called clonotypes with MiXCR, one entry per CDR3 protein. The sample lists about 250,000 distinct CDR3 sequences; approximately 23% were seen once. The J gene is TRBJ2-3, the V gene TRBV20-1; D remains ambiguous. Sequencing was done on a sample of blood. The sequence came from a man younger than 45 with Graves' ophthalmopathy. In DNA form, the CDR3 reads TGCAGTGCTAGAGAGACCGCTCGCACAGATACGCAGTATTTT. Translating gives CSARETARTDTQYF.